Below, one T cell receptor beta chain is given with its context. The data stem from a study of blood T cell repertoires in COVID-19. About the research overall: Some COVID-19 samples were acute and others convalescent; all came from the United States, Italy and Spain.

CDR3 length equals 12 residues. V was shortened by 4 bases and J by 10 bases, with 11 bases between the two germline ends. Looked up from germline, CDR1 is MNHEY and CDR2 is SVGAGI. Source study methods: Estimated nucleated cell counts came from reference gene primer amplification. Method: immunoSEQ multiplex PCR; TCRdb's copy keeps in-frame clones and lacks some. D and trimming were read from the DNA, whereas the V and J calls and clone size are those reported in that table. The sample lists approximately 400,000 clones; around 87% were seen once. Participants, about 18 to 100 years old, spanned under 30 US areas.

The sequence derives from a man aged 25 to 45 who had recovered from COVID-19. Sample: PBMCs or T cells enriched from blood (not recorded which). The V and J genes are TRBV6-5 and TRBJ2-1; D not resolved. This chain's CDR3 is CASSSFTLEQFF. In DNA, the CDR3 is TGTGCCAGCAGTTCTTTTACATTGGAGCAGTTCTTC.